The 25 T cell receptor beta chains below all came from one sample that was sequenced in a study of early stage breast cancer tumors. Sequenced by immunoSEQ multiplex PCR; TCRdb stores in-frame clones only, minus some. Of roughly 30,000 clones in the sample, around 75% were seen once. Specimen: blood. Receptors originate from a person aged 40 to 49 with breast cancer.

V usage is TRBV7-9 and J usage is TRBJ1-2; unclear D gene. The CDR3 is 11 residues long. Germline V CDR1 and CDR2: SEHNR, FQNEAQ (reference sequence). V was pared by 4 bases and J by 8 bases, with 8 bases between. CDR3 protein: CASSSETGYTF. In nucleotides, the CDR3 is TGTGCCAGCAGCTCAGAGACGGGCTACACCTTC.

V usage is TRBV7-9 and J usage is TRBJ2-6; D is perhaps TRBD2 (6 bases). This CDR3 is built from 15 residues. Germline lookup yields CDR1 SEHNR and CDR2 FQNEAQ (reference sequence). Trimming took 6 bases from V and 0 from J, leaving 9 bases between them. The DNA for the CDR3 is TGTGCCAGCAGTCTTAGCGGCTCTGGGGCCAACGTCCTGACTTTC. As protein: CASSLSGSGANVLTF.

V is TRBV28 and J is TRBJ2-5; D is unresolved. The V gene's germline CDR1 is MDHEN and CDR2 SYDVKM. This CDR3 has 14 amino acids. V lost 7 bases, J lost 1 base, and 13 bases lay in between. The CDR3 spells CASKVWTGQETQYF. The CDR3 DNA reads as TGTGCCAGCAAAGTGTGGACGGGCCAAGAGACCCAGTACTTC.

The chain couples TRBV4-2 to TRBJ2-3; D unresolved. The CDR3 is made up of 13 amino acids. The germline CDR1 and CDR2 sequences are LGHNA and YNFKEQ. V was clipped by 1 base and J by 4 bases, with 6 bases between them. For the CDR3, the DNA is TGTGCCAGCAGCCAAGTGGGTCCAGATACGCAGTATTTT. Translated, it gives CASSQVGPDTQYF.

By share, this clone ranks as medium-sized. The rearrangement links TRBV28 to TRBJ1-2, with a weak D call TRBD1 (6 bases). CDR1 MDHEN and CDR2 SYDVKM come from the germline V gene. The CDR3 consists of 15 residues. V lost 6 bases and J lost 6, with 20 bases in between. The CDR3 DNA is TGTGCCAGCAGCCGCGGCTACAGGGAACGCGATGGCTACACCTTC. Protein product: CASSRGYRERDGYTF.

The chain combines TRBV9 with TRBJ2-7; 9 bases map to TRBD2. The germline gives CDR1 SGDLS, CDR2 YYNGEE. CDR3 length equals 15 residues. The J segment lost 2 bases and the V segment lost 2 bases, leaving 5 bases of the junction unmatched. CDR3: CASSVGLAPAYEQYF. The CDR3 DNA reads as TGTGCCAGCAGCGTCGGACTAGCGCCGGCCTACGAGCAGTACTTC.

This clone occurred a few times. This chain links TRBV5-4 with TRBJ2-1, with D tentatively TRBD1 or TRBD2 (5 bases each). The V and J ends lost 0 bases and 4 bases respectively, with 14 bases between them. CDR1 SGHNT and CDR2 YYREEE come from the germline V gene (reference sequence). This CDR3 is built from 16 residues. This CDR3 reads CASSLVALAGYNEQFF. The CDR3 DNA reads as TGTGCCAGCAGCTTGGTGGCTCTAGCAGGGTACAATGAGCAGTTCTTC.

This clone was counted a few times. Mismatch with germline at one junction end may stem from a read error. The chain has TRBV10-3 and TRBJ1-3, with D maybe TRBD1 (6 bases). The CDR3 loop spans 13 amino acids. Germline values: CDR1 ENHRY, CDR2 SYGVKD. DNA of the CDR3: TGTGCCATCACCCTGGACAGTGGAAGCACCATATATTTT. This sequence encodes CAITLDSGSTIYF.

The chain has TRBV15 and TRBJ2-6; D is unresolved. There are 15 residues in the CDR3. V was trimmed by 4 bases and J by 1 base, leaving 8 bases between them. CDR1 LNHNV and CDR2 YYDKDF come from the germline V gene (reference sequence). For the CDR3, the DNA is TGTGCCACCAGCACCGGACCGTCTGGGGCCAACGTCCTGACTTTC. This encodes CATSTGPSGANVLTF.

The rearrangement links TRBV7-6 to TRBJ1-2; 7 bases line up with TRBD1. Germline V gives CDR1 SGHVS, CDR2 FNYEAQ. V shed 5 bases and J 4 bases; nucleotides not matched to a gene: 7. This CDR3 is 14 amino acids long. CDR3 nucleotides: TGTGCCAGCAGCAGAAACCGGGACAGCTATGGCTACACCTTC. Its protein is CASSRNRDSYGYTF.

This clone has just a few counts. The rearrangement uses TRBV11-3 and TRBJ2-3; D may be TRBD1 (6 bases). The CDR3 has 18 amino acids. The ends were cut back, 1 base at V and 2 bases at J, with 19 bases in the middle. Per the germline V gene, CDR1 is SGHNT and CDR2 is YENEEA. CDR3 in amino acids: CASSLGLPGTKNTDTQYF. Here the CDR3 DNA reads TGTGCCAGCAGCTTAGGCCTTCCTGGGACAAAGAACACAGATACGCAGTATTTT. Variable domain in full (rest from reference TRBV11-3 and TRBJ2-3): EAGVVQSPRYKIIEKKQPVAFWCNPISGHNTLYWYLQNLGQGPELLIRYENEEAVDDSQLPKDRFSAERLKGVDSTLKIQPAELGDSAVYLCASSLGLPGTKNTDTQYFGPGTRLTVL.

V is TRBV25-1 and J is TRBJ2-1; weak D call: TRBD1 (6 bases). V lost 2 bases and J lost 9, with 23 bases in between. Germline loops: CDR1 MGHDK, CDR2 SYGVNS. CDR3 length equals 17 residues. CDR3 sequence (DNA): TGTGCCAGCAGTGAAATAAAAGTGGGGGCCAAATGGGGTGAGCAGTTCTTC. Its translation is CASSEIKVGAKWGEQFF.

V usage is TRBV7-2 and J usage is TRBJ2-7; either TRBD1 or TRBD2 may supply D (5 bases each). Germline values: CDR1 SGHTA, CDR2 FQGNSA. Trimming removed 5 bases at V and 2 bases at J, with 16 bases between. This CDR3 is 15 amino acids long. The CDR3 loop is CASSQGPGRAYEQYF. The CDR3 DNA is TGTGCCAGCAGCCAGGGACCGGGTAGAGCCTACGAGCAGTACTTC.

This chain joins TRBV30 and TRBJ1-5, with TRBD1 matching 7 bases. The length of the CDR3 is 13 residues. CDR1 is GTSNPN and CDR2 is SVGIG in the germline V gene (reference sequence). Germline trimming cut 5 bases from V and 3 bases from J; bases unmatched to any gene: 4. CDR3 sequence reads: CAWGRGVNQPQHF. CDR3 nucleotides: TGTGCCTGGGGCAGGGGGGTCAATCAGCCCCAGCATTTT.

This clone occurred once. The chain recombines TRBV7-9 with TRBJ2-1; D might be TRBD2 (6 bases). V lost 5 bases and J lost 5, with 22 bases in between. The CDR3 contains 17 residues. Germline-derived CDR1 and CDR2 are SEHNR and FQNEAQ (reference sequence). The CDR3 is CASSPRLGVGDNNEQFF. The CDR3 nucleotides are TGTGCCAGCAGCCCCCGACTAGGCGTGGGGGATAACAATGAGCAGTTCTTC.

The chain joins TRBV6-1 to TRBJ2-1, with D possibly matching TRBD2 (5 bases). CDR3 length: 14 amino acids. CDR1 is MNHNS, CDR2 SASEGT, per germline. V lost 2 bases to trimming and J lost 4 bases, with 9 bases between them. CDR3 in DNA: TGTGCCAGCAGTGAACTAGCCTTGTACAATGAGCAGTTCTTC. This sequence encodes CASSELALYNEQFF.

This chain uses TRBV6-5 with TRBJ2-7; 9 bases map to TRBD2. This CDR3 spans 13 amino acids. The germline CDR1 and CDR2 sequences are MNHEY and SVGAGI. V gave up 8 bases and J gave up 5 bases; unmatched junction bases: 7. CDR3 sequence: CASRGTSINEQYF. DNA for the CDR3: TGTGCCAGCCGAGGGACTAGCATCAACGAGCAGTACTTC.

V usage is TRBV6-6 and J usage is TRBJ2-2, with a weak D call TRBD1 (6 bases). V was pared by 6 bases and J by 5 bases, with 13 bases between. CDR1 and CDR2 (germline): MNHNY, SVGAGI (reference sequence). The CDR3 sequence is 14 residues long. The CDR3 bases are TGTGCCAGCAGCCAAACAGGGTCAACCGGGGAGCTGTTTTTT. Its translation is CASSQTGSTGELFF.

The gene calls are TRBV19 and TRBJ2-1; 7 positions agree with TRBD2. This CDR3 contains 15 residues. The V and J ends lost 3 bases and 0 bases, in that order; junction bases with no gene match: 2. CDR1 LNHDA and CDR2 SQIVND come from the germline V gene (reference sequence). This chain's CDR3 is CASSITSASYNEQFF. Written as DNA, the CDR3 is TGTGCCAGTAGTATTACTAGCGCCTCCTACAATGAGCAGTTCTTC.

The chain employs TRBV10-3 and TRBJ1-1; TRBD1 matches at 7 bases. The germline V gene encodes CDR1 ENHRY and CDR2 SYGVKD. After removal of 0 bases from V and 5 bases from J, the junction contained 3 bases not matched to a gene. There are 14 residues in the CDR3. The CDR3 nucleotides are TGTGCCATCAGTGAGTCAAGGGGGCAAACTGAAGCTTTCTTT. This translates into CAISESRGQTEAFF.

This clone was counted once. The V gene is TRBV5-1, the J gene TRBJ1-1; TRBD1 is a possible D gene (6 bases). Looked up from germline, CDR1 is SGHRS and CDR2 is YFSETQ. Trimming cost V 0 bases and J 8 bases, with 14 bases left between them. This CDR3 contains 14 residues. The CDR3 here is CASSLGQVEIEAFF. The CDR3 DNA reads as TGCGCCAGCAGCTTGGGACAGGTTGAAATAGAAGCTTTCTTT.

V usage is TRBV4-3 and J usage is TRBJ2-7, with D tentatively TRBD1 (7 bases). CDR3 size: 15 residues. Germline V lookup: CDR1 LGHNA, CDR2 YSLEER. Trimming pared 0 bases from V and 2 bases from J, leaving 11 bases between. The CDR3 here is CASSQDFRGAYEQYF. In DNA form, the CDR3 reads TGCGCCAGCAGCCAAGATTTCAGGGGGGCCTACGAGCAGTACTTC.

The CDR3 sequence: CAWSEATYNSPLHF. The CDR3 DNA is TGTGCCTGGAGTGAAGCCACTTATAATTCACCCCTCCACTTT. The gene calls are TRBV30 and TRBJ1-6; D unresolved. CDR3 length equals 14 residues. V lost 1 base and J 4 bases, leaving 8 bases between the germline ends. The germline gives CDR1 GTSNPN, CDR2 SVGIG (reference sequence).

The V and J genes are TRBV30 and TRBJ2-3; D may match TRBD1 or TRBD2 (5 bases each). The CDR3 is made up of 13 amino acids. CDR1 is GTSNPN and CDR2 is SVGIG in the germline V gene (reference sequence). The ends were cut back, 3 bases at V and 4 bases at J, with 11 bases in the middle. The CDR3: CAWRGRVSDTQYF. The CDR3 coding sequence is TGTGCCTGGAGGGGGCGGGTTTCAGATACGCAGTATTTT.

The rearrangement links TRBV15 to TRBJ2-7, with a possible D match to TRBD2 (5 bases). Germline loops: CDR1 LNHNV, CDR2 YYDKDF (reference sequence). Trimming stripped 0 bases from V and 3 bases from J, with 6 bases between. This CDR3 comprises 13 residues. CDR3 DNA sequence: TGTGCCACCAGCAGAGATCGGGGCTACGAGCAGTACTTC. Protein sequence: CATSRDRGYEQYF.